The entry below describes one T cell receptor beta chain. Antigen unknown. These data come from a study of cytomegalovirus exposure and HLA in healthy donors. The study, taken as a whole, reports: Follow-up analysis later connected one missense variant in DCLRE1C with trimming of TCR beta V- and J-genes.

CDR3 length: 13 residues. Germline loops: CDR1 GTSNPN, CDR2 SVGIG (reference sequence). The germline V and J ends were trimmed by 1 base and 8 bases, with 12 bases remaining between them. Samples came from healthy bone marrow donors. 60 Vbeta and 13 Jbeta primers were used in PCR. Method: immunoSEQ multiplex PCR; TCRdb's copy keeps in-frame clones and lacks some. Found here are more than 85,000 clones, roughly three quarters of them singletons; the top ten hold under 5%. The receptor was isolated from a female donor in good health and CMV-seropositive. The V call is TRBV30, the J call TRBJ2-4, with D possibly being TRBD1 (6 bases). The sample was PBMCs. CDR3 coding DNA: TGTGCCTGGAGTGGGGGGCGAGGAGACATTCAGTACTTC. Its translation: CAWSGGRGDIQYF.